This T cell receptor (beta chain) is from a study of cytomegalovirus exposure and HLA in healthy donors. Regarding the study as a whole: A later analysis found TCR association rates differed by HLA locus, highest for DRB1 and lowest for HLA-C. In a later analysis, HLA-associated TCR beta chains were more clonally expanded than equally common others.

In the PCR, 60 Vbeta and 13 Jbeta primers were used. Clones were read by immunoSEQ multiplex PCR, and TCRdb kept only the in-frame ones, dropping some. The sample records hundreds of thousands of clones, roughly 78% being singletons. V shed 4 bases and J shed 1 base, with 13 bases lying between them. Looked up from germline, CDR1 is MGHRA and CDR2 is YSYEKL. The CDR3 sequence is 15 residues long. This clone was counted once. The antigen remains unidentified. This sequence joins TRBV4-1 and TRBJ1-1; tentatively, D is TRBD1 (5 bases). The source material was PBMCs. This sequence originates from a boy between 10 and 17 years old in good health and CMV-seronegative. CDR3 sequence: CASSPVGGANTEAFF. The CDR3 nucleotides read TGCGCCAGCAGCCCGGTGGGAGGGGCGAACACTGAAGCTTTCTTT.